These 29 T cell receptor beta chains originate from one sample sequenced in a study of cytomegalovirus exposure and HLA in healthy donors. PCR used 60 Vbeta primers and 13 Jbeta primers. Repertoires were generated with immunoSEQ multiplex PCR, while TCRdb's copy carries only in-frame clones and drops some. The sample lists 120,000 or so clones, approximately 15% seen once, with 1.5% to 2% in the top ten. Sequencing input: PBMCs. All receptors derive from a woman aged 18-29 years in good health and CMV-seronegative.

This clone was counted between two and nine times. This chain uses TRBV7-9 with TRBJ1-2, with 8 positions matching TRBD1. The V and J ends lost 7 bases and 2 bases, in that order; junction bases with no gene match: 12. Germline V gene sequence: CDR1 SEHNR, CDR2 FQNEAQ (reference sequence). The CDR3 is 16 residues long. CDR3 nucleotides: TGTGCCAGCACCTTTAGGGGGACAGGCGGAAACTATGGCTACACCTTC. Its protein product is CASTFRGTGGNYGYTF.

The rearrangement joins TRBV16 to TRBJ2-6; tentatively, D is TRBD2 (5 bases). V dropped 3 bases and J dropped 4 bases, with 19 bases sitting between them. CDR3 length: 18 amino acids. CDR1 is KGHSY and CDR2 is FQNENV in the germline V gene. This CDR3 reads CASSQGGLRTTGANVLTF. In nucleotides, the CDR3 is TGTGCCAGCAGCCAGGGCGGGCTCCGCACTACGGGGGCCAACGTCCTGACTTTC.

The rearrangement links TRBV7-9 to TRBJ2-7; no reliable D call. Germline V CDR1 and CDR2: SEHNR, FQNEAQ (reference sequence). The CDR3 runs 14 residues. Trimming cost V 2 bases and J 5 bases, with 13 bases left between them. CDR3 sequence (DNA): TGTGCCAGCAGCTTAAGTGGTGCGAGGAACGAGCAGTACTTC. Translating it yields CASSLSGARNEQYF.

The chain couples TRBV27 to TRBJ1-2; no definite D call. This CDR3 is 13 amino acids long. Looked up from germline, CDR1 is MNHEY and CDR2 is SMNVEV (reference sequence). The V end was cut by 3 bases, the J end by 8 bases, with 13 bases between. CDR3 coding DNA: TGTGCCAGCAGTTTCGGGAGGTTTGGAGGCTACACCTTC. It translates to CASSFGRFGGYTF.

The chain carries TRBV30 and TRBJ1-3, with TRBD1 matching 9 bases. The length of the CDR3 is 17 residues. Unmatched junction bases numbered 10, after V lost 2 bases and J lost 2 bases. Germline assignment: CDR1 GTSNPN and CDR2 SVGIG (reference sequence). CDR3 sequence (DNA): TGTGCCTGGAGTCCGTTGGGACAGGGCAGAGCTGGAAACACCATATATTTT. Amino acid sequence: CAWSPLGQGRAGNTIYF.

This clone showed up just a few times. The chain employs TRBV5-1 and TRBJ1-2; weak D call: TRBD1 (6 bases). CDR1 is SGHRS and CDR2 is YFSETQ in the germline V gene. V gave up 3 bases and J gave up 4 bases, with 13 bases separating them. The CDR3 totals 14 residues. The CDR3 sequence is CASSSTGTSYGYTF. The CDR3 DNA follows: TGCGCCAGCAGCTCCACAGGGACTAGCTATGGCTACACCTTC.

This rearrangement joins TRBV7-3 to TRBJ1-2, with 8 bases matching TRBD1. The CDR3 spans 19 residues. Germline V gene lookup returns CDR1 SGHTA and CDR2 FQGTGA. With V trimmed by 6 bases and J by 5 bases, 23 bases remained unmatched. This CDR3 is CASRHKAEDRENLSYGYTF. The CDR3 coding sequence is TGTGCCAGCAGACATAAGGCCGAGGACAGGGAAAATCTATCATATGGCTACACCTTC.

Here the CDR3 reads CASSEVDRASYGYTF. The CDR3 nucleotides are TGTGCCAGCAGTGAAGTGGACAGGGCGAGCTATGGCTACACCTTC. The V gene is TRBV6-1, the J gene TRBJ1-2, with 8 bases that match TRBD1. There are 15 residues in the CDR3. Germline V gives CDR1 MNHNS, CDR2 SASEGT. Trimming removed 1 base from V and 4 bases from J; junction bases left unmatched: 5.

This rearrangement joins TRBV5-1 to TRBJ2-2, with 7 bases matching TRBD1. The CDR3 is made up of 15 amino acids. Germline lookup yields CDR1 SGHRS and CDR2 YFSETQ. V dropped 7 bases and J dropped 3; count of bases not matched to a gene: 9. CDR3 DNA sequence: TGCGCCAGCCAGTACTCCGGGACAGACACCGGGGAGCTGTTTTTT. As protein: CASQYSGTDTGELFF.

The V call is TRBV7-3, the J call TRBJ1-6, with D unclear. The V end was cut by 5 bases, the J end by 6 bases, with 8 bases between. CDR3 length: 13 residues. CDR1 and CDR2 from the germline V gene are SGHTA and FQGTGA. In DNA form, the CDR3 reads TGTGCCAGCAGCCCCCGCGCTAATTCACCCCTCCACTTT. Translation: CASSPRANSPLHF.

This clone is labeled as medium-sized. This chain joins TRBV19 and TRBJ1-1; possible D gene TRBD1, 5 bases. The CDR3 spans 13 residues. Germline CDR1 and CDR2: LNHDA and SQIVND (reference sequence). The V end lost 2 bases, the J end lost 5 bases, and 9 bases lay between the germline ends. The DNA of the CDR3 is TGTGCCAGTAGTATACTTGGGGGGACTGAAGCTTTCTTT. Translated: CASSILGGTEAFF.

This clone was seen only a few times. The V and J genes are TRBV5-1 and TRBJ2-1; 11 bases line up with TRBD2. The CDR3 consists of 18 residues. CDR1 SGHRS and CDR2 YFSETQ come from the germline V gene. Trimming at V came to 0 bases and at J to 7 bases, leaving 12 bases not matched to a gene. The CDR3 DNA reads as TGCGCCAGCAGCTTGGAACTAGCGGGAGTGGGGAGTGGGAATGAGCAGTTCTTC. Its protein product is CASSLELAGVGSGNEQFF.

V gene TRBV28 combines with J gene TRBJ2-3; TRBD2 might be the D (6 bases). The CDR3 is 15 amino acids. CDR1 and CDR2 (germline): MDHEN, SYDVKM. The V end lost 4 bases, the J end lost 4 bases, and 15 bases lay between the germline ends. CDR3 bases: TGTGCCAGCAGTTACGGGGTCGGGAGCCCAGATACGCAGTATTTT. Its protein product is CASSYGVGSPDTQYF.

The rearrangement uses TRBV28 and TRBJ1-4; 7 bases fit TRBD1. The CDR3 runs to 15 residues. Germline V gene sequence: CDR1 MDHEN, CDR2 SYDVKM. J gave up 6 bases and V 5 bases, and 9 bases lay outside the gene matches. CDR3 region: CASSPLDRADEKLFF. The CDR3 DNA is TGTGCCAGCAGTCCCCTAGACAGGGCCGATGAAAAACTGTTTTTT.

This clone was seen more than once but under ten times. The V and J genes are TRBV7-9 and TRBJ2-7; 9 nucleotides align to TRBD1. V was pared by 3 bases and J by 2 bases, with 8 bases of the junction left unmatched. The germline V gene has CDR1 SEHNR and CDR2 FQNEAQ (reference sequence). This CDR3 spans 16 amino acids. This chain's CDR3 is CASSLGTGPRAYEQYF. CDR3 DNA: TGTGCCAGCAGCTTGGGGACAGGGCCTCGGGCCTACGAGCAGTACTTC.

This clone was seen more than once but under ten times. The rearrangement joins TRBV4-3 to TRBJ1-2; D is unresolved. The germline CDR1 and CDR2 sequences are LGHNA and YSLEER. The V end lost 3 bases, the J end lost 0 bases, and 5 bases lay between the germline ends. This CDR3 has 13 residues. CDR3 coding DNA: TGCGCCAGCAGCCACTCGGCTAACTATGGCTACACCTTC. Translating it yields CASSHSANYGYTF.

This clone has a handful of counts. The chain couples TRBV6-4 to TRBJ2-1; TRBD2 matches 10 bases. This CDR3 is built from 15 residues. The V segment lost 4 bases and the J segment 7 bases; nucleotides outside the gene matches: 7. The V gene's germline CDR1 is MRHNA and CDR2 SNTAGT. This CDR3 is CASSGGSSGSNEQFF. CDR3 nucleotides: TGTGCCAGCAGTGGGGGGTCTAGCGGGAGTAATGAGCAGTTCTTC.

This clone was detected a few times. V and J are TRBV6-1 and TRBJ2-7, with 9 bases lining up with TRBD2. Germline lookup yields CDR1 MNHNS and CDR2 SASEGT. With 6 bases clipped from V and 6 bases from J, the junction kept 12 bases outside the gene matches. The CDR3 contains 15 residues. The CDR3 loop is CASSEKGREGREQYF. The CDR3 DNA reads TGTGCCAGCAGCGAGAAGGGGCGGGAGGGGCGCGAGCAGTACTTC.

This clone showed up just a few times. The V gene is TRBV28, the J gene TRBJ2-2; D is uncertain. The germline CDR1 and CDR2 sequences are MDHEN and SYDVKM. Trimming left V 4 bases short and J 5 bases short, with 11 bases between. The CDR3 has 14 amino acids. The CDR3 DNA reads as TGTGCCAGCAGTTCAGGATTTAGTACCGGGGAGCTGTTTTTT. Amino acid sequence: CASSSGFSTGELFF.

This sequence joins TRBV5-1 and TRBJ2-2, with 9 bases matching TRBD1. Trimming took 0 bases from V and 9 from J; bases not matched to a gene: 3. In germline, CDR1 is SGHRS, CDR2 YFSETQ. The CDR3 is 14 residues long. The CDR3 region has the DNA TGCGCCAGCAGCTTGGCACAGGGGGCACGGGAGCTGTTTTTT. The encoded protein is CASSLAQGARELFF.

This clone was counted only a few times. The rearrangement uses TRBV7-9 and TRBJ1-1; D gene unclear. The CDR3 consists of 12 residues. Germline CDR1 reads SEHNR; CDR2 reads FQNEAQ (reference sequence). Between the trimmed V and J ends, which lost 11 bases and 8 bases, there was a span of 18 bases. This CDR3 is CACKGLPPEAFF. The CDR3 DNA reads TGTGCCTGCAAAGGACTCCCTCCCGAAGCTTTCTTT.

The chain combines TRBV28 with TRBJ2-1; TRBD2 is a possible D gene (6 bases). From germline, CDR1 is MDHEN and CDR2 SYDVKM. The V and J ends lost 6 bases and 8 bases respectively, with 17 bases between them. The CDR3 extends over 14 amino acids. DNA for the CDR3: TGTGCCAGCAGGCCTGGAGGGCCCGTCGATGAGCAGTTCTTC. It translates to CASRPGGPVDEQFF. Full variable domain (rest looked up from reference TRBV28 and TRBJ2-1): DVKVTQSSRYLVKRTGEKVFLECVQDMDHENMFWYRQDPGLGLRLIYFSYDVKMKEKGDIPEGYSVSREKKERFSLILESASTNQTSMYLCASRPGGPVDEQFFGPGTRLTVL.

This clone was seen more than once but under ten times. The chain is built from TRBV19 and TRBJ1-1; the D is unclear. Germline CDR1 LNHDA, CDR2 SQIVND (reference sequence). Between the trimmed V and J ends, which lost 1 base and 8 bases, there was a span of 5 bases. The CDR3 consists of 11 residues. In DNA, the CDR3 is TGTGCCAGTAGTATAGCCGTCGAAGCTTTCTTT. Translated: CASSIAVEAFF.

V is TRBV20-1 and J is TRBJ2-7; D ambiguous. The germline V gene encodes CDR1 DFQATT and CDR2 SNEGSKA (reference sequence). CDR3 length equals 11 residues. Written as DNA, the CDR3 is TGCAGGGCAGGTGACTCCTACGAGCAGTACTTC. Amino acids: CRAGDSYEQYF.

Here the CDR3 reads CASTRHGRGMEQYF. CDR3 sequence (DNA): TGTGCCTCGACCCGACATGGTAGGGGTATGGAGCAGTACTTC. The rearrangement uses TRBV30 and TRBJ2-7; D perhaps matches TRBD1 (5 bases). V dropped 7 bases and J dropped 7 bases, with 23 bases sitting between them. This CDR3 contains 14 residues. In germline, CDR1 is GTSNPN, CDR2 SVGIG (reference sequence).

In its sample, this clone was seen a few times. This sequence joins TRBV7-9 and TRBJ1-2; no reliable D call. The CDR3 runs 13 residues. The germline CDR1 and CDR2 sequences are SEHNR and FQNEAQ (reference sequence). Trimming stripped 5 bases from V and 4 bases from J, with 11 bases between. The CDR3 is CASSLGSGYGYTF. The CDR3 DNA reads TGTGCCAGCAGCCTCGGGAGCGGCTATGGCTACACCTTC.

This clone was detected a few times. The chain is built from TRBV5-1 and TRBJ2-7, with TRBD2 matching 8 bases. The ends lost 4 bases at V and 1 base at J; junction bases unmatched: 4. CDR1 and CDR2 (germline): SGHRS, YFSETQ. This CDR3 has 14 amino acids. CDR3 protein: CASSQSGSSYEQYF. CDR3 nucleotide sequence: TGCGCCAGCAGCCAAAGCGGGAGTTCCTACGAGCAGTACTTC. Variable domain in full (rest from reference TRBV5-1 and TRBJ2-7): KAGVTQTPRYLIKTRGQQVTLSCSPISGHRSVSWYQQTPGQGLQFLFEYFSETQRNKGNFPGRFSGRQFSNSRSEMNVSTLELGDSALYLCASSQSGSSYEQYFGPGTRLTVT.

In its sample, this clone was seen a few times. The chain recombines TRBV7-3 with TRBJ2-2; 8 positions agree with TRBD2. Germline V gene sequence: CDR1 SGHTA, CDR2 FQGTGA. The CDR3 consists of 15 residues. With V trimmed by 4 bases and J by 5 bases, 6 bases remained unmatched. The CDR3 coding sequence is TGTGCCAGCAGCTCCAGCGGGAGTCGGACCGGGGAGCTGTTTTTT. It yields the protein CASSSSGSRTGELFF.

J is TRBJ2-2 and V is TRBV5-3, with D possibly matching TRBD2 (6 bases). TRBV5-3 is identified as an open reading frame with a role that is uncertain. With 3 bases removed from V and 1 base from J, the gap between germline ends came to 10 bases. The CDR3 covers 15 residues. CDR3 bases: TGTGCCAGAAGCTGTTGGCGGGAGAACACCGGGGAGCTGTTTTTT. This codes for CARSCWRENTGELFF.